The source of this TCR beta chain is a study of blood T cell repertoires in COVID-19. Across the study: Both acute and convalescent COVID-19 samples were obtained from the United States, Italy and Spain. Sources were T cells, B-cell-depleted T cells, or PBMCs; the material itself was cDNA or gDNA.

Authors' methods: The authors estimated nucleated cell counts from reference gene primer amplification. Here immunoSEQ multiplex PCR was the method, and the copy in TCRdb shows in-frame clones only, minus some. The V and J calls and clone size come from that table; D and trimming were worked out from the DNA. The sample contains under 70,000 clones, around four fifths of which appear only once. V lost 4 bases and J 4 bases, leaving 7 bases between the germline ends. The germline V gene has CDR1 MRHNA and CDR2 SNTAGT. The length of the CDR3 is 13 residues. Sequencing was performed on peripheral blood. This chain joins TRBV6-4 and TRBJ2-2; D is perhaps TRBD2 (5 bases). This receptor was identified in a woman in her seventies with acute or convalescent COVID-19. The CDR3 is CASSGGPTGELFF. DNA for the CDR3: TGTGCCAGCAGTGGAGGGCCCACCGGGGAGCTGTTTTTT.